This T cell receptor (beta chain) was identified during a study of control samples from healthy donors and cancer patients. Germline CDR1 is SNHLY and CDR2 is FYNNEI. This CDR3 region has 14 residues. V was pared by 7 bases and J by 5 bases, with 11 bases of the junction left unmatched. Only in-frame clones appear in the TCRdb table, and some are missing; sequencing was by immunoSEQ multiplex PCR. Here the sample spans about 140,000 clones, 85% to 90% being singletons. Sequenced material: blood. The chain links TRBV2 to TRBJ2-7, with 7 nucleotides matching TRBD1. The sequence derives from a man between 18 and 29 years old in good health. The CDR3 loop is CASKTDRVIHEQYF. The CDR3 DNA reads as TGTGCCAGCAAGACTGACAGGGTTATCCACGAGCAGTACTTC.